This T cell receptor beta chain came from a study of T cells of healthy individuals. The germline V gene encodes CDR1 SQVTM and CDR2 ANQGSEA. V shed 4 bases and J shed 3 bases, with 19 bases lying between them. This CDR3 is built from 15 residues. TCRdb fed the 5' RACE reads into MiXCR, producing one record per CDR3 protein. Of 60,000 to 75,000 distinct CDR3 sequences in the sample, around 15% were seen once. This clonotype was sampled from a human donor in good health. The chain carries TRBV29-1 and TRBJ2-7; D possibly matches TRBD1 or TRBD2 (5 bases each). Written as DNA, the CDR3 is TGCAGCGTTGCGAGTCAGGGACGGTCCTACTACGAGCAGTACTTC. This encodes CSVASQGRSYYEQYF.